Listed below are T cell receptor beta chains from one sample, sequenced in a study of cytomegalovirus exposure and HLA in healthy donors. Sequencing was performed with immunoSEQ multiplex PCR; in TCRdb, only in-frame clones are kept and a portion is missing. The sample has 100,000 to 150,000 clones, about 88% seen once; the top ten hold around 1.3%. The sequenced material came from PBMCs. The receptors originated from a young woman in good health and CMV-seronegative. CDR3s include the opening cysteine and the closing phenylalanine or tryptophan. Each record gives: CDR3 protein, V gene, CDR3 length.

cdr3_aa: CASSATSGQETQYF
v_call: TRBV6-1
cdr3_length: 14

cdr3_aa: CASSLFRGTSSYEQYF
v_call: TRBV27
cdr3_length: 16

cdr3_aa: CASSLAQNTEAFF
v_call: TRBV11-3
cdr3_length: 13

cdr3_aa: CASGSGARGEKLFF
v_call: TRBV5-1
cdr3_length: 14

cdr3_aa: CASSQVGRDEQYF
v_call: TRBV6-1
cdr3_length: 13

cdr3_aa: CASSLVAGVDSPLHF
v_call: TRBV5-1
cdr3_length: 15

cdr3_aa: CASRTANEQFF
v_call: TRBV6-5
cdr3_length: 11

cdr3_aa: CASSKALPNDSYEQYF
v_call: TRBV21-1
cdr3_length: 16

cdr3_aa: CASSSTKKTGIVHPNYGYTF
v_call: TRBV6-7
cdr3_length: 20

cdr3_aa: CASSPGPQVYNEQFF
v_call: TRBV27
cdr3_length: 15

cdr3_aa: CASSAGDGSSYEQYF
v_call: TRBV9
cdr3_length: 15

cdr3_aa: CASSGTNGSPLHF
v_call: TRBV27
cdr3_length: 13

cdr3_aa: CASSLGFREGETQYF
v_call: TRBV7-3
cdr3_length: 15

cdr3_aa: CASSWGEGNQPQHF
v_call: TRBV5-1
cdr3_length: 14

cdr3_aa: CASSLGGFYEQYF
v_call: TRBV28
cdr3_length: 13

cdr3_aa: CASSVEMNTEAFF
v_call: TRBV9
cdr3_length: 13

cdr3_aa: CASSYGTGEQPQHF
v_call: TRBV13
cdr3_length: 14

cdr3_aa: CASSLGQGGETQYF
v_call: TRBV5-5
cdr3_length: 14

cdr3_aa: CASSYSEYQPQHF
v_call: TRBV6-6
cdr3_length: 13

cdr3_aa: CATSWGGRYNEQFF
v_call: TRBV19
cdr3_length: 14

cdr3_aa: CASSEQFEAFF
v_call: TRBV11-3
cdr3_length: 11

cdr3_aa: CSVGTLISYNEQFF
v_call: TRBV29-1
cdr3_length: 14

cdr3_aa: CASHNQPQHF
v_call: TRBV27
cdr3_length: 10

cdr3_aa: CASSGTGVITGELFF
v_call: TRBV19
cdr3_length: 15

cdr3_aa: CASSLTGGSGQPQHF
v_call: TRBV7-3
cdr3_length: 15

cdr3_aa: CASSIRLGQLNTGELFF
v_call: TRBV19
cdr3_length: 17

cdr3_aa: CASSIASRVEGYTF
v_call: TRBV19
cdr3_length: 14

cdr3_aa: CASSLEGVGSNEQFF
v_call: TRBV5-1
cdr3_length: 15

cdr3_aa: CAISENPSPLQGANTEAFF
v_call: TRBV10-3
cdr3_length: 19

cdr3_aa: CASSLVYYGDSLWYGYTF
v_call: TRBV7-8
cdr3_length: 18

cdr3_aa: CASRFGQGGVYGYTF
v_call: TRBV2
cdr3_length: 15

cdr3_aa: CASSIPLAGGNNEQFF
v_call: TRBV19
cdr3_length: 16

cdr3_aa: CASSLVRNYEQYF
v_call: TRBV5-1
cdr3_length: 13

cdr3_aa: CASSLSGTGGFNEQFF
v_call: TRBV11-2
cdr3_length: 16

cdr3_aa: CASSRTPQGAANEKLFF
v_call: TRBV18
cdr3_length: 17

cdr3_aa: CASSSGRGRDGYTF
v_call: TRBV18
cdr3_length: 14

cdr3_aa: CASSLSAGSGNTIYF
v_call: TRBV27
cdr3_length: 15

cdr3_aa: CSVNLLSSYNEQFF
v_call: TRBV29-1
cdr3_length: 14

cdr3_aa: CASSFSGGYNYGYTF
v_call: TRBV5-4
cdr3_length: 15

cdr3_aa: CAISEGLGDQPQHF
v_call: TRBV10-3
cdr3_length: 14